This T cell receptor beta chain was found in a study of T cells in localized non-small cell lung cancer (dated by TCRdb to the early 2020s). With regard to the full study: The study analyzed T cell repertoires of around 250 early-stage NSCLC patients, comparing tumors and uninvolved tumor-adjacent lungs. The cohort consisted of approximately 220 treatment-naive NSCLC patients whose localized lung tumors had been resected. The mean age of the NSCLC patients was roughly 70 years, with 120 to 150 men and 95 to 110 women. On the study overall, not on this receptor specifically: A median of about 53 of the top 100 tumor clones were detected in paired uninvolved adjacent lung, and around 30 of these tumor clones were also found among the top 100 clones of the paired uninvolved adjacent lung. The highest T cell clonality was observed in uninvolved tumor-adjacent lung, where clonality exceeded that of tumor, suggesting that antigenic responses were more focused in uninvolved tumor-adjacent lung. Longer overall survival was associated with higher T cell density in blood, whereas shorter survival was associated with higher clonality in adjacent lung. Because multi-region tumor sequencing was not done, intratumor heterogeneity could not be ruled out. Since the design was exploratory, TCR variables were selected using unadjusted p-values with no false-discovery rate correction.

About this clone itself: Its antigen is not yet known. No qualities accompany the bases; no much larger clone lies one base away.

Spanning cysteine to phenylalanine, the CDR3 consists of 13 amino acids. The only DNA kept is the CDR3, 39 bases in frame from the first base. V is clipped by 0 bases and J by 4 bases, and the sequence between their germline boundaries is 7 bases long. The CDR1 and CDR2 encoded by the germline V gene (reference sequence) are MNHEY and SMNVEV. The immunoSEQ Assay was used to sequence TCR beta CDR3 regions from DNA. In the original analysis: T cell density was computed as TCR beta template counts normalized to usable DNA estimated by amplifying housekeeping genes. Richness was estimated using the preseqR package, with extrapolation to 400,000 templates for PBMC samples and to 120,000 templates for tissue samples. Clonality was calculated as one minus Pielou's evenness. Tissue-enriched TCRs were identified through differential abundance testing performed on productive amino-acid clonotypes, with a minimum total count of 5 and an alpha of 0.1. The Jaccard Index and the Morisita Overlap Index were used to measure repertoire overlap between compartments. GLIPH grouped TCR beta CDR3s together with public tetramer-defined viral CDR3s, and a viral motif had to include at least three viral sequences and also show V-gene enrichment. TCRdb retrieved this table from immuneACCESS and kept in-frame rearrangements only. Not all clones are present; in checked studies, unresolved V genes account for under half, and no reason is known for the remainder. V and J calls and clone size are copied from that table; D and trimming were computed from the DNA. In all, the sample holds 55,000 to 65,000 clones, and approximately 91% of those were seen once. The ten largest account for roughly 21% of the sample.

At diagnosis, peripheral blood, uninvolved tumor-adjacent lung and tumor were collected and stored as a combination of fresh-frozen and FFPE material. For TCR repertoire profiling, the blood samples were analyzed as peripheral blood mononuclear cells. Sequencing was performed on peripheral blood, taken before any cancer treatment. The chain joins TRBV27 to TRBJ2-7; the D gene assignment is ambiguous. The TCR comes from a man between 40 and 70 years old with stage I lung adenocarcinoma. The DNA reads as follows: TGTGCCAGCAGTTTATCGAAGTATTACGAGCAGTACTTC. Its product reads: CASSLSKYYEQYF.